One T cell receptor beta chain is described in this entry. This specimen comes from a study of blood T cell repertoires in COVID-19. As for the study in general: Specimens from acute and convalescent COVID-19 originated in the United States, Italy and Spain. T cells, B-cell-depleted T cells, or PBMCs supplied cDNA or gDNA.

Original data processing: Nucleated cell counts were estimated from reference gene primer amplification. Some clones are missing from TCRdb's copy, which holds only in-frame ones; the method was immunoSEQ multiplex PCR. V and J calls and clone size come straight from that table; D and trimming were deduced from the DNA. This table holds around 370,000 clones, 90% found once. The germline V gene has CDR1 LNHDA and CDR2 SQIVND (reference sequence). The CDR3 totals 15 residues. The V end was cut by 6 bases, the J end by 0 bases, with 11 bases between. Sequenced input: peripheral blood. The chain couples TRBV19 to TRBJ1-4; the D gene is possibly TRBD1 (5 bases). This TCR came from a man aged 18 to 29 with active or convalescent COVID-19. In nucleotides, the CDR3 is TGTGCCAGTAGCCCAACAGGTCCAACTAATGAAAAACTGTTTTTT. The encoded protein is CASSPTGPTNEKLFF.